This T cell receptor beta chain was obtained from a study of control samples from healthy donors and cancer patients. Measured with immunoSEQ multiplex PCR; TCRdb has only the in-frame clones, and not every one. The data hold about 90,000 clones, with 75% to 95% observed a single time. Looked up from germline, CDR1 is MNHNY and CDR2 is SVGAGI (reference sequence). The CDR3 totals 13 residues. V lost 8 bases to trimming and J lost 6 bases, with 11 bases between them. V is TRBV6-6 and J is TRBJ1-6; no definite D call. Sequenced sample: blood. This TCR was recovered from a woman under 30 in good health. The CDR3 here is CASPDDPNSPLHF. The CDR3 DNA reads TGTGCCAGCCCAGACGACCCTAATTCACCCCTCCACTTT.